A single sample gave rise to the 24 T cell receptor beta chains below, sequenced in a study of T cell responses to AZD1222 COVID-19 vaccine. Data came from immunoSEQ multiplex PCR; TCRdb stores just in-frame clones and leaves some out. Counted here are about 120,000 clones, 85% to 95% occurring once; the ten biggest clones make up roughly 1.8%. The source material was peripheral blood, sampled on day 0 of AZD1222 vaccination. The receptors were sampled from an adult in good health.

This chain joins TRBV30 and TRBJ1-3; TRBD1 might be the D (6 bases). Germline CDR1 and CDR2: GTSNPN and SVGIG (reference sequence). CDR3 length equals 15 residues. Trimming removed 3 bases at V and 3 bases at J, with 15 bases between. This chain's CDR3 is CAWSLGGGGGNTIYF. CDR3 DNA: TGTGCCTGGAGCCTAGGGGGGGGTGGTGGAAACACCATATATTTT.

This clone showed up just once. DNA for the CDR3: TGTGGGGGGAGGACCCGGACGGATTCACCCCTCCACTTT. Translating gives CGGRTRTDSPLHF. The rearrangement links TRBV9 to TRBJ1-6; possible D gene TRBD1, 5 bases. Germline loops: CDR1 SGDLS, CDR2 YYNGEE. CDR3 length: 13 residues.

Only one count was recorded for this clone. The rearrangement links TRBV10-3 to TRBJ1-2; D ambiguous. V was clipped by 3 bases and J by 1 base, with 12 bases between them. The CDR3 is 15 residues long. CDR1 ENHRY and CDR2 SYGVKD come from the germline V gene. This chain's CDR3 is CAISDGTDHNYGYTF. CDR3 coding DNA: TGTGCCATCAGTGATGGAACAGATCATAACTATGGCTACACCTTC.

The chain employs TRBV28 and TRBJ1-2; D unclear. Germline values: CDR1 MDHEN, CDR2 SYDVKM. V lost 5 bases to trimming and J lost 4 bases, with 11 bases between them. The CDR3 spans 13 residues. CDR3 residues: CASSPAPGYGYTF. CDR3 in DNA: TGTGCCAGCAGTCCGGCCCCCGGCTATGGCTACACCTTC.

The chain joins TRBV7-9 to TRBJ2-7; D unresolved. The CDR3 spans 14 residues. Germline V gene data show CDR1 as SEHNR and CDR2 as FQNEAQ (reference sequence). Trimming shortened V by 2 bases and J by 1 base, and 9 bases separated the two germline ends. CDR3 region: CASSLNEESYEQYV. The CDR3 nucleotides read TGTGCCAGCAGCTTAAACGAGGAGTCCTACGAGCAGTACGTC.

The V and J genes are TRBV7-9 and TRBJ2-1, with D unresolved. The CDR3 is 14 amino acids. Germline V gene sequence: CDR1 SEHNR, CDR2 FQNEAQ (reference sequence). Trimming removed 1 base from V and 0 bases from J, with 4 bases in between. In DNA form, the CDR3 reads TGTGCCAGCAGCTTAGATGGCTCCTACAATGAGCAGTTCTTC. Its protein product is CASSLDGSYNEQFF.

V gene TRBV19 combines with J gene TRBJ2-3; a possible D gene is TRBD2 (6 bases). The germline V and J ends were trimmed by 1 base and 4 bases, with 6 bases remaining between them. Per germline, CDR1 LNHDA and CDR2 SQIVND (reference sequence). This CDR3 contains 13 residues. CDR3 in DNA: TGTGCCAGTAGTATAGCGGGAGCAGATACGCAGTATTTT. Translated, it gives CASSIAGADTQYF.

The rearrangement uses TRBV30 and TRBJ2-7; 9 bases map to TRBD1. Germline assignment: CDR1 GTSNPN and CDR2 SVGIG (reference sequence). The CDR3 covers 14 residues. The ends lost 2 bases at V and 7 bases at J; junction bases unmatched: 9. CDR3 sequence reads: CAWSTGQGPLEQYF. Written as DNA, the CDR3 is TGTGCCTGGAGTACAGGACAGGGGCCTCTAGAGCAGTACTTC.

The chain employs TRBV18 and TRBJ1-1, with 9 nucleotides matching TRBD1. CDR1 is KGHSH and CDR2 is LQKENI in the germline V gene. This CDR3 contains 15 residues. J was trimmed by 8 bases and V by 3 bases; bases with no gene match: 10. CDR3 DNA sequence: TGTGCCAGCTCACCCACACAGGGGGCCATACCGGAAGCTTTCTTT. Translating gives CASSPTQGAIPEAFF.

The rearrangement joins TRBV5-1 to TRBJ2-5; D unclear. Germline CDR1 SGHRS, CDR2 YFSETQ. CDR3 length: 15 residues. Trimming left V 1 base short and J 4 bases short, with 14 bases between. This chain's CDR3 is CASSLMSDLGETQYF. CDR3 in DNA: TGCGCCAGCAGCTTGATGTCCGACTTAGGAGAGACCCAGTACTTC. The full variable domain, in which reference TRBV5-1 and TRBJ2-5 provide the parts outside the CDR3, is KAGVTQTPRYLIKTRGQQVTLSCSPISGHRSVSWYQQTPGQGLQFLFEYFSETQRNKGNFPGRFSGRQFSNSRSEMNVSTLELGDSALYLCASSLMSDLGETQYFGPGTRLLVL.

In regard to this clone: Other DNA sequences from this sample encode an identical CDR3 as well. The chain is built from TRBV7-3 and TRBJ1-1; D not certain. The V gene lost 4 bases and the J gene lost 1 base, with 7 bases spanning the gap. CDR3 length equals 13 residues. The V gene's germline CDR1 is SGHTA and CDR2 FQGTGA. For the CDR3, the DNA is TGTGCCAGCAGCTCGACGGGGAACACTGAAGCTTTCTTT. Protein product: CASSSTGNTEAFF.

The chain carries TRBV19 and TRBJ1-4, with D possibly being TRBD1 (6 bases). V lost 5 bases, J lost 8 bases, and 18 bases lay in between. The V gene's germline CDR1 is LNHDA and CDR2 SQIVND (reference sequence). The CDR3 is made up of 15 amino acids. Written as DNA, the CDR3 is TGTGCCAGTAGTTCGGGTTGGGACACCAACGAAAAACTGTTTTTT. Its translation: CASSSGWDTNEKLFF.

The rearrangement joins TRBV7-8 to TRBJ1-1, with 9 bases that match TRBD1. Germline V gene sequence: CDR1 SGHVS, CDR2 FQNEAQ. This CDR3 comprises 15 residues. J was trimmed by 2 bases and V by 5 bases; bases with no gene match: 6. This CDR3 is CASSATGGANTEAFF. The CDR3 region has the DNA TGTGCCAGCAGCGCCACAGGGGGCGCAAACACTGAAGCTTTCTTT. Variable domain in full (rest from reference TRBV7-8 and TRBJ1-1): GAGVSQSPRYKVAKRGQDVALRCDPISGHVSLFWYQQALGQGPEFLTYFQNEAQLDKSGLPSDRFFAERPEGSVSTLKIQRTQQEDSAVYLCASSATGGANTEAFFGQGTRLTVV.

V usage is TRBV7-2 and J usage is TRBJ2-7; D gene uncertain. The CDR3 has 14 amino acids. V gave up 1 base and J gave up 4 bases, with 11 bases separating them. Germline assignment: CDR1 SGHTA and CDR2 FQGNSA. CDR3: CASSLVGLLYEQYF. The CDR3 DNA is TGTGCCAGCAGCTTAGTGGGCCTATTATACGAGCAGTACTTC. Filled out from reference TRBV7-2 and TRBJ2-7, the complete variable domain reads GAGVSQSPSNKVTEKGKDVELRCDPISGHTALYWYRQSLGQGLEFLIYFQGNSAPDKSGLPSDRFSAERTGGSVSTLTIQRTQQEDSAVYLCASSLVGLLYEQYFGPGTRLTVT.

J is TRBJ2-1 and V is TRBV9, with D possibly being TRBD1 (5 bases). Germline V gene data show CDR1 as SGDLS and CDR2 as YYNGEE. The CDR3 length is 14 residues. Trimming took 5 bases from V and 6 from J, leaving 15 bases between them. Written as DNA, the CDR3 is TGTGCCAGCAGTGGGTCACAGGATCCCAATGAGCAGTTCTTC. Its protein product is CASSGSQDPNEQFF.

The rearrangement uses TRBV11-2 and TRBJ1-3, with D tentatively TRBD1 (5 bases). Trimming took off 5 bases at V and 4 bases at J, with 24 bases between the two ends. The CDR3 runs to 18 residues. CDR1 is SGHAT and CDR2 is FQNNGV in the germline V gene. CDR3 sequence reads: CASSPHPEARVSGNTIYF. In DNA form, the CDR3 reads TGTGCCAGCAGCCCCCATCCAGAGGCCAGGGTGTCGGGAAACACCATATATTTT.

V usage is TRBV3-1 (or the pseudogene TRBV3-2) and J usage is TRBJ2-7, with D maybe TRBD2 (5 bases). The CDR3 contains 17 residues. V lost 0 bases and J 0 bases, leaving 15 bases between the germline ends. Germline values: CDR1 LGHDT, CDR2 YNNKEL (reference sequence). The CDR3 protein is CASSQDLLDSPSYEQYV. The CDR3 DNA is TGTGCCAGCAGCCAAGATCTTCTGGACTCCCCCTCCTACGAGCAGTACGTC.

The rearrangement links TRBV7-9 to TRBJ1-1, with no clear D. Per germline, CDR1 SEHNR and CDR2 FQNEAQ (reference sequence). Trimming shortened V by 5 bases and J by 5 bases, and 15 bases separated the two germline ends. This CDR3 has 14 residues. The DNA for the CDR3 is TGTGCCAGCAGCCTCGACCAAACGAGGACTGAAGCTTTCTTT. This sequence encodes CASSLDQTRTEAFF.

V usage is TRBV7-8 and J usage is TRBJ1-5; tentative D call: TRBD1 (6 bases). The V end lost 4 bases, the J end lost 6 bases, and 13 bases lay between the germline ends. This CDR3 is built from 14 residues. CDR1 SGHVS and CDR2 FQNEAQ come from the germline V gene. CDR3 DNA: TGTGCCAGCAGCTCCAGACAGGTCCCTCAGCCCCAGCATTTT. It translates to CASSSRQVPQPQHF.

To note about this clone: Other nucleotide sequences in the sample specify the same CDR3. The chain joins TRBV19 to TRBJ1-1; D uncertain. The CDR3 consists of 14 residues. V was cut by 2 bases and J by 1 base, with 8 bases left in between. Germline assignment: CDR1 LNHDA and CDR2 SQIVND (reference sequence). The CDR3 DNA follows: TGTGCCAGTAGTATAAGGAGGACGAACACTGAAGCTTTCTTT. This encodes CASSIRRTNTEAFF. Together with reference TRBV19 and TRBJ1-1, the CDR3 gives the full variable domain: DGGITQSPKYLFRKEGQNVTLSCEQNLNHDAMYWYRQDPGQGLRLIYYSQIVNDFQKGDIAEGYSVSREKKESFPLTVTSAQKNPTAFYLCASSIRRTNTEAFFGQGTRLTVV.

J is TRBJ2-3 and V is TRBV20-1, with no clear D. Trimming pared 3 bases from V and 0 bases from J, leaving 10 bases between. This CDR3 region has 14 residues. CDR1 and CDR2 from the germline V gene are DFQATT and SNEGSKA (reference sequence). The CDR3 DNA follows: TGCAGTGCTAGTTCCCCAAAGAGCACAGATACGCAGTATTTT. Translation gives CSASSPKSTDTQYF.

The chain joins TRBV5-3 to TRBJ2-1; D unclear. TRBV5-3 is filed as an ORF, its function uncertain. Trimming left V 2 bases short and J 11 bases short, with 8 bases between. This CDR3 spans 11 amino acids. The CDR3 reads CARSFLEKQFF. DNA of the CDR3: TGTGCCAGAAGCTTCCTCGAGAAGCAGTTCTTC.

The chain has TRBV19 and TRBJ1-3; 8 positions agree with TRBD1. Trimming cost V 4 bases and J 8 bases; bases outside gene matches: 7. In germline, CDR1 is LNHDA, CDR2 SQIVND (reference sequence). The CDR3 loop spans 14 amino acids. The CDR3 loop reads CASSTDRGWDTIYF. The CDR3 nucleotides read TGTGCCAGTAGTACCGACAGGGGTTGGGACACCATATATTTT. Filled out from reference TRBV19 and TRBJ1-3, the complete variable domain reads DGGITQSPKYLFRKEGQNVTLSCEQNLNHDAMYWYRQDPGQGLRLIYYSQIVNDFQKGDIAEGYSVSREKKESFPLTVTSAQKNPTAFYLCASSTDRGWDTIYFGEGSWLTVV.

The CDR3, as DNA: TGTGCTAGTGGTTTGGTATTGGCGGCGGGGCAGGGGGGCTACACCTTC. It codes for CASGLVLAAGQGGYTF. V is TRBV12-5 and J is TRBJ1-2, with D maybe TRBD1 (6 bases). The CDR3 loop spans 16 amino acids. Germline loops: CDR1 LGHNT, CDR2 FRNRAP. The V gene lost 0 bases and the J gene lost 8 bases, with 19 bases spanning the gap. The full variable domain, rest sourced from reference TRBV12-5 and TRBJ1-2, is DARVTQTPRHKVTEMGQEVTMRCQPILGHNTVFWYRQTMMQGLELLAYFRNRAPLDDSGMPKDRFSAEMPDATLATLKIQPSEPRDSAVYFCASGLVLAAGQGGYTFGSGTRLTVV.